The clone carrying this T cell receptor beta chain was observed a single time. Its antigen is not known. This record comes from a study of OX40 agonist ivuxolimab in advanced cancers. Data came from immunoSEQ multiplex PCR; TCRdb stores just in-frame clones and leaves some out. The profile shows tens of thousands of clones, roughly 94% of them singletons. Trimming left V 5 bases short and J 2 bases short, with 14 bases between. Germline V gene lookup returns CDR1 SGHRS and CDR2 YFSETQ. The CDR3 spans 15 residues. Study-wide points: Both CD4+ and CD8+ T cell populations in blood had undergone clonal expansion by week 6 at 0.1 to 3.0 mg/kg.

The V and J genes are TRBV5-1 and TRBJ1-3, with D hard to call. The specimen comprised CD4+ or CD8+ T cells sorted from blood, sampled in a trial of the OX40 agonist ivuxolimab. The TCR was taken from an adult with an advanced solid tumor such as melanoma, head and neck, liver or kidney cancer. The CDR3 loop is CASSSRGSPGNTIYF. The CDR3 bases are TGCGCCAGCAGTTCGAGAGGGAGCCCTGGAAACACCATATATTTT.